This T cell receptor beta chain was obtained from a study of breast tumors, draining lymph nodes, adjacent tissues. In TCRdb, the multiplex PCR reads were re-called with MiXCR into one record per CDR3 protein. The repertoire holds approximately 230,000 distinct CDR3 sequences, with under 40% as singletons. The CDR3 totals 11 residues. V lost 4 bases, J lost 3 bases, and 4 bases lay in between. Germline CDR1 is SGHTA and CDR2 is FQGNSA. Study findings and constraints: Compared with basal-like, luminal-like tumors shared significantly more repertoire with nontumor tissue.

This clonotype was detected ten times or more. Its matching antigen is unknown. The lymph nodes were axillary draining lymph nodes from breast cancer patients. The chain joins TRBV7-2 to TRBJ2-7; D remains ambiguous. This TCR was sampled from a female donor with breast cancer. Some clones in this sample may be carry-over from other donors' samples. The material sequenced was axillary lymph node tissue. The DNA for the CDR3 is TGTGCCAGCAGCTCCTACTACGAGCAGTACTTC. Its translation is CASSSYYEQYF.